This T cell receptor (beta chain) was captured by sequencing in a study of T-cell reconstitution after alpha-beta-depleted transplantation in children. Study-level results: The origin of high day-60 TCRbeta diversity in some patients lay in surviving recipient T cells and thymic progenitors.

The V gene's germline CDR1 is KGHDR and CDR2 SFDVKD. V lost 10 bases and J 3 bases, leaving 13 bases between the germline ends. The CDR3 is 13 residues long. TCRbeta library construction was performed incorporating unique molecular identifiers. MiXCR was run by TCRdb on the PCR reads, yielding one entry per CDR3 protein. In the table there are 90,000 to 100,000 distinct CDR3 sequences, 20% to 25% of which are singletons. This clonotype is deemed medium-sized (0.01 to 0.1%). Its antigen is not identified. The V call is TRBV24-1, the J call TRBJ2-3; D not resolved. The sample consisted of PBMCs, taken before TCRalphabeta/CD19-depleted stem cell transplant. This TCR was sampled from a boy aged 2-15 years with acute lymphoblastic leukemia, due to receive a stem cell transplant. This chain's CDR3 is CATSWGTTDTQYF. DNA of the CDR3: TGTGCCACTTCTTGGGGTACTACAGATACGCAGTATTTT.